This T cell receptor beta chain is from a study of blood T cells in healthy people across ages. Whole-study context: The capture of about one barcoded beta molecule per two T cells was achieved by template switching.

In this sample, this clonotype turned up once. Its specificity is not known. Study-wide findings and caveats: Long-lived donors exceeded aged donors in naive CD4+ cells and diversity. Measured against age, TCR beta diversity per million T cells decreased in a roughly linear manner.

V gave up 3 bases and J gave up 8 bases, with 11 bases separating them. CDR3 length: 14 amino acids. Per the germline V gene, CDR1 is SGHVS and CDR2 is FQNEAQ. Primers used in a second PCR of roughly 6 to 11 cycles were a sample-barcoded 5' primer and a J-beta primer mix. TCRdb re-called the 5' RACE reads through MiXCR, storing one row per CDR3 protein. The repertoire holds approximately 1,700,000 distinct CDR3 sequences, with more than 35% as singletons. Peripheral blood from each donor was collected in a volume of 9.5 to 10 milliliters. Sequencing was performed on blood. The clonotype comes from a human donor in good health. V gene TRBV7-8 combines with J gene TRBJ1-6; tentative D call: TRBD1 (5 bases). The CDR3 coding sequence is TGTGCCAGCAGCTTCAGGGCTGTTGATTCACCCCTCCACTTT. The encoded protein is CASSFRAVDSPLHF.